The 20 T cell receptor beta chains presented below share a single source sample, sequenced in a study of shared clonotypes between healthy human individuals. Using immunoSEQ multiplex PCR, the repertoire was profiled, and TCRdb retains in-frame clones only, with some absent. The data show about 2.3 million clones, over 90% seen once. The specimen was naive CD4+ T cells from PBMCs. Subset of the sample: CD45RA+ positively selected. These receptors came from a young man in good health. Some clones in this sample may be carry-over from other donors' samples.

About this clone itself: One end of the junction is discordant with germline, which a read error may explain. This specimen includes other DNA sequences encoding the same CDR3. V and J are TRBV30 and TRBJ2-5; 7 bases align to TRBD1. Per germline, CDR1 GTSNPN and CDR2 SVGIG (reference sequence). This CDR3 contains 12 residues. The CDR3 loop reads CAWNRGQETQYF. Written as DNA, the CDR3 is TGCGCCTGGAACAGGGGCCAAGAGACCCAGTACTTC.

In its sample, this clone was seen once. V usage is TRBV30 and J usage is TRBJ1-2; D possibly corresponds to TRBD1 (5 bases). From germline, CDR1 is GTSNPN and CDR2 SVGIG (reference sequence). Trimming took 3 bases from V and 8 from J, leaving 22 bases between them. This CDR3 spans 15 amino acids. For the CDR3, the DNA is TGTGCCTGGAGCCCCGGGACCTACTATTCGGGCGGCTACACCTTC. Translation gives CAWSPGTYYSGGYTF.

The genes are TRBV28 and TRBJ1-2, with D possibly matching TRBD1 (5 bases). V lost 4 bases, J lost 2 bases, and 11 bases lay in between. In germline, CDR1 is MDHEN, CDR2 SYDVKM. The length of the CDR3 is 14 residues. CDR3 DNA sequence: TGTGCCAGCAGTTCCAGGGAACAGAACTATGGCTACACCTTC. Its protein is CASSSREQNYGYTF.

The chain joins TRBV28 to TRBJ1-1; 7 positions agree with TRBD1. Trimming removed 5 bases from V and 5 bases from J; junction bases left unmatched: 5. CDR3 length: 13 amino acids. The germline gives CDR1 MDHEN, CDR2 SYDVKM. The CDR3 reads CASSAGTETEAFF. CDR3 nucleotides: TGTGCCAGCAGTGCCGGGACAGAGACTGAAGCTTTCTTT.

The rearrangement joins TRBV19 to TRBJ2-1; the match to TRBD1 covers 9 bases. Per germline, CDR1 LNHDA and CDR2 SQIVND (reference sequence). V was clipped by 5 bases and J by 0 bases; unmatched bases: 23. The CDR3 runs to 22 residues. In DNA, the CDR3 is TGTGCCAGTAGTCCCCCCCGCTGGGGACAGGGAACTCGATTAAGCTCCTACAATGAGCAGTTCTTC. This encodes CASSPPRWGQGTRLSSYNEQFF.

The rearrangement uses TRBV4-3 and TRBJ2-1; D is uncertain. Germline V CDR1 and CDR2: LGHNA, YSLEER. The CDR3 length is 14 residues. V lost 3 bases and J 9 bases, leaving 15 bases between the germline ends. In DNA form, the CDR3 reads TGCGCCAGCAGCCACGCTAGGAGCTCAGGTGAGCAGTTCTTC. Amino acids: CASSHARSSGEQFF.

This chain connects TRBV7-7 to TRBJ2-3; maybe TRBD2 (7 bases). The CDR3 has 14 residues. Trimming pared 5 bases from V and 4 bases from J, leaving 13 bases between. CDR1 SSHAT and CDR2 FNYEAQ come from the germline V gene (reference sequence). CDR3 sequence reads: CASSPTGRADTQYF. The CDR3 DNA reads TGTGCCAGCAGCCCAACAGGGAGGGCAGATACGCAGTATTTT. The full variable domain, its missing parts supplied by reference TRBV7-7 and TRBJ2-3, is GAGVSQSPRYKVTKRGQDVTLRCDPISSHATLYWYQQALGQGPEFLTYFNYEAQPDKSGLPSDRFSAERPEGSISTLTIQRTEQRDSAMYRCASSPTGRADTQYFGPGTRLTVL.

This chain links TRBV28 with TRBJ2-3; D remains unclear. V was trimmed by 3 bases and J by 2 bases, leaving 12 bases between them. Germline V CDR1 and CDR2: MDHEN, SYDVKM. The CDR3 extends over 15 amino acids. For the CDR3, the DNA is TGTGCCAGCAGTTTGCCTCTTGGCCACACAGATACGCAGTATTTT. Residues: CASSLPLGHTDTQYF.

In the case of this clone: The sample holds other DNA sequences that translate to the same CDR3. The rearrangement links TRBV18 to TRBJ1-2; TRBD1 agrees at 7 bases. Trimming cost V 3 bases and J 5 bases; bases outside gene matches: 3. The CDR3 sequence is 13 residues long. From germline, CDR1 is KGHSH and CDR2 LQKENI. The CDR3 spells CASSPGQSYGYTF. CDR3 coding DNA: TGTGCCAGCTCACCGGGACAGTCGTATGGCTACACCTTC.

The CDR3 loop reads CAISEGQGDMNTEAFF. The CDR3 region has the DNA TGTGCCATCAGTGAGGGACAGGGTGATATGAACACTGAAGCTTTCTTT. The rearrangement joins TRBV10-3 to TRBJ1-1; 8 nucleotides match TRBD1. With 2 bases clipped from V and 0 bases from J, the junction kept 5 bases outside the gene matches. Germline V gene sequence: CDR1 ENHRY, CDR2 SYGVKD. The CDR3 contains 16 residues.

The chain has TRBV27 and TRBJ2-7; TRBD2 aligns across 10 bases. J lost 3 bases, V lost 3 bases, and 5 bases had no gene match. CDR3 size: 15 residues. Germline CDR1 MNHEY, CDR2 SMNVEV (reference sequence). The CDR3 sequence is CASSFLAGAFYEQYF. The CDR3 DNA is TGTGCCAGCAGTTTTCTAGCGGGAGCTTTCTACGAGCAGTACTTC.

The CDR3 loop is CASSSIHQPYEQFF. CDR3 sequence (DNA): TGTGCCAGCAGCTCCATCCATCAGCCTTATGAGCAGTTCTTC. This chain links TRBV11-2 with TRBJ2-1; D uncertain. Germline CDR1 and CDR2: SGHAT and FQNNGV. V shed 4 bases and J shed 8 bases, with 15 bases lying between them. The CDR3 runs to 14 residues.

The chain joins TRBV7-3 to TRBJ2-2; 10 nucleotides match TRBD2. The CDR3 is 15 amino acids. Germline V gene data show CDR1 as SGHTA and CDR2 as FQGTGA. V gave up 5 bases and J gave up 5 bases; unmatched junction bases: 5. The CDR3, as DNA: TGTGCCAGCAGCCAAGCGGGAGGGGCTACCGGGGAGCTGTTTTTT. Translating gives CASSQAGGATGELFF.

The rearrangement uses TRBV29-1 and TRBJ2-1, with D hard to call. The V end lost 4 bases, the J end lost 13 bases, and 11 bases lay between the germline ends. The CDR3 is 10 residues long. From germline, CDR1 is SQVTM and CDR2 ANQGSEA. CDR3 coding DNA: TGCAGCGTTGGGGAAACCCACCAGTTCTTC. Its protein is CSVGETHQFF.

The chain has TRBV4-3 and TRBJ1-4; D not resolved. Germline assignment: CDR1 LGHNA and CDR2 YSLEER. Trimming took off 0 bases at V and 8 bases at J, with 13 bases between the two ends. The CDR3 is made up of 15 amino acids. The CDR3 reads CASSQDRSGVEKLFF. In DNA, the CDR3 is TGCGCCAGCAGCCAAGATCGATCCGGCGTGGAAAAACTGTTTTTT.

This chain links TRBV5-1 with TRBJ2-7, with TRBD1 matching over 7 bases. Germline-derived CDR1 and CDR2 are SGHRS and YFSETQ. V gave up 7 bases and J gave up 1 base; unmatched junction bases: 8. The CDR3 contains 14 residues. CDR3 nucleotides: TGCGCCAGCTCAGAAACGACAGGGTCCTACGAGCAGTACTTC. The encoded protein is CASSETTGSYEQYF. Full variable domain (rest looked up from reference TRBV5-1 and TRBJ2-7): KAGVTQTPRYLIKTRGQQVTLSCSPISGHRSVSWYQQTPGQGLQFLFEYFSETQRNKGNFPGRFSGRQFSNSRSEMNVSTLELGDSALYLCASSETTGSYEQYFGPGTRLTVT.

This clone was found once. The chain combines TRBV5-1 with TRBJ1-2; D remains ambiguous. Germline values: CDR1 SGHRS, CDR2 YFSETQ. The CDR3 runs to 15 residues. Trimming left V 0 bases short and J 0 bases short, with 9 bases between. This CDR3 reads CASSLADRTNYGYTF. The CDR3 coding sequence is TGCGCCAGCAGCTTGGCGGACCGGACTAACTATGGCTACACCTTC.

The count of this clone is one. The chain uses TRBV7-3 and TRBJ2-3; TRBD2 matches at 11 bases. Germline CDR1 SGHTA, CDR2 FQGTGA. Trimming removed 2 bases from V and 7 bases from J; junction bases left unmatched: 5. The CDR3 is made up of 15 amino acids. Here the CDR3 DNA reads TGTGCCAGCAGCTTACAGACTAGCGGGATGAATACGCAGTATTTT. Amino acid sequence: CASSLQTSGMNTQYF.

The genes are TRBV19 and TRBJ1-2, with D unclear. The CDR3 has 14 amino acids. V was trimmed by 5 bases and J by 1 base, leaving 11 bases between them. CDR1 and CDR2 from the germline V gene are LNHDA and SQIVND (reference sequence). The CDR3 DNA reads TGTGCCAGTAGTCGGGGTTCTATTAACTATGGCTACACCTTC. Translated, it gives CASSRGSINYGYTF.

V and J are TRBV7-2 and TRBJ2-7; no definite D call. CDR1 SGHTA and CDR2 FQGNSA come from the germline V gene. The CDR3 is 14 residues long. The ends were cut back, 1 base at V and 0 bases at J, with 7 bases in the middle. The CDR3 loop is CASSLGVASYEQYF. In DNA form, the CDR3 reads TGTGCCAGCAGCTTAGGCGTGGCCTCCTACGAGCAGTACTTC.